Shown below are 21 T cell receptor beta chains from a single sample sequenced in a study of T cells expressing NK-cell markers. Following a re-call of the 5' RACE reads, TCRdb has one entry per CDR3 protein and lacks DNA. Its table lists about 430,000 distinct CDR3 sequences. Sequencing was carried out using blood T cells: a sorted CD56 or NKG2C T cell subset, CD4+ or CD8+ T cells, or bulk PBMC T cells (not recorded which). Receptors originate from a woman aged 45-65 years in good health.

V and J are TRBV2 and TRBJ2-5; the D call from TCRdb, TRBD2, cannot be confirmed without DNA. The length of the CDR3 is 15 residues. The V gene's germline CDR1 is SNHLY and CDR2 FYNNEI. CDR3 region: CASSEVAGALETQYF.

The V and J genes are TRBV20-1 and TRBJ1-1. Per the germline V gene, CDR1 is DFQATT and CDR2 is SNEGSKA (reference sequence). The CDR3 totals 11 residues. CDR3 sequence: CSAPAGTEAFF.

The chain is built from TRBV16 and TRBJ2-2; without DNA, the TCRdb call of TRBD1 cannot be checked. In germline, CDR1 is KGHSY, CDR2 FQNENV. The CDR3 contains 16 residues. CDR3 protein: CASSLLTGGLTGELFF.

The chain has TRBV5-1 and TRBJ2-3; TCRdb gives TRBD2 as the D gene, but with no DNA this cannot be confirmed. This CDR3 has 16 amino acids. The germline gives CDR1 SGHRS, CDR2 YFSETQ. The CDR3 loop is CASSKPSGPDTDTQYF.

This rearrangement joins TRBV3-1 to TRBJ2-1. This CDR3 is built from 14 residues. The germline gives CDR1 LGHDT, CDR2 YNNKEL (reference sequence). CDR3 sequence: CASSQQPKGNEQFF.

V is TRBV27 and J is TRBJ1-2; without DNA, the TCRdb call of TRBD1 cannot be checked. CDR1 and CDR2 (germline): MNHEY, SMNVEV (reference sequence). The CDR3 runs 14 residues. This CDR3 is CASSQRQGYYGYTF.

This chain connects TRBV20-1 to TRBJ2-7. The germline V gene encodes CDR1 DFQATT and CDR2 SNEGSKA (reference sequence). CDR3 size: 14 residues. The CDR3 reads CSARDLGNSYEQYF.

V usage is TRBV7-9 and J usage is TRBJ2-3; the TCRdb call, TRBD2, lacks DNA for checking. The CDR3 contains 15 residues. Germline V gene data show CDR1 as SEHNR and CDR2 as FQNEAQ (reference sequence). CDR3 sequence: CASSLLAGVGDTQYF.

The CDR3 loop reads CAISETGTNNEQFF. The chain couples TRBV10-3 to TRBJ2-1; as DNA is missing, the TRBD1 call by TCRdb cannot be tested. CDR3 length: 14 residues. Germline V CDR1 and CDR2: ENHRY, SYGVKD.

The rearrangement joins TRBV7-8 to TRBJ2-7; the TCRdb D gene call, TRBD2, has no DNA to confirm it. The CDR3 loop spans 14 amino acids. CDR1 and CDR2 from the germline V gene are SGHVS and FQNEAQ. This CDR3 reads CASSLAGGASQQYF.

This chain joins TRBV7-9 and TRBJ1-1; there is no DNA to check the TCRdb D call of TRBD1. This CDR3 comprises 16 residues. CDR1 is SEHNR, CDR2 FQNEAQ, per germline (reference sequence). The chain's CDR3 is CASSSGSTNMNTEAFF.

The chain uses TRBV5-1 and TRBJ2-1; TCRdb calls TRBD2, which cannot be checked without DNA. The germline V gene has CDR1 SGHRS and CDR2 YFSETQ. The CDR3 runs 17 residues. CDR3 amino acids: CASSGSGTSEIDNEQFF.

The chain carries TRBV5-1 and TRBJ2-1; no DNA is available, so the TRBD1 call from TCRdb remains unchecked. Germline V CDR1 and CDR2: SGHRS, YFSETQ. This CDR3 region has 15 residues. CDR3 region: CASSLWGDNYNEQFF.

The rearrangement links TRBV4-1 to TRBJ2-2. Germline V gives CDR1 MGHRA, CDR2 YSYEKL. The CDR3 is 12 residues long. CDR3 loop: CASSQDVRELFF.

This sequence joins TRBV9 and TRBJ1-1; the D call of TRBD1 rests on TCRdb alone, since no DNA is present to check it. This CDR3 has 15 amino acids. CDR1 SGDLS and CDR2 YYNGEE come from the germline V gene. The CDR3 protein is CASSPSGGRGTEAFF.

The chain combines TRBV29-1 with TRBJ1-5; no DNA is available, so the TRBD1 call from TCRdb remains unchecked. The CDR3 sequence is 14 residues long. Germline V CDR1 and CDR2: SQVTM, ANQGSEA. The CDR3 region is CSVVTVGTNQPQHF.

The J gene is TRBJ2-4, the V gene TRBV6-1; TCRdb outputs TRBD1, but without DNA this stays unchecked. The CDR3 extends over 14 amino acids. Germline V CDR1 and CDR2: MNHNS, SASEGT. The CDR3 here is CASSEALGVGIQYF.

CDR3 amino acids: CASSGTGISGANVLTF. V gene TRBV6-4 combines with J gene TRBJ2-6; TCRdb proposes TRBD1, but this gene call is untestable without DNA. CDR3 length: 16 residues. Germline CDR1 is MRHNA and CDR2 is SNTAGT.

V and J are TRBV29-1 and TRBJ2-3; the D call of TRBD2 rests on TCRdb alone, since no DNA is present to check it. CDR1 and CDR2 from the germline V gene are SQVTM and ANQGSEA. This CDR3 spans 15 amino acids. The CDR3: CSVGTSGLPMDTQYF.

The chain joins TRBV5-1 to TRBJ2-7; TCRdb calls TRBD1, which cannot be checked without DNA. The CDR3 runs 13 residues. Germline CDR1 and CDR2: SGHRS and YFSETQ. CDR3 sequence: CASSNWAGYEQYF.

The genes are TRBV2 and TRBJ1-3; TCRdb's D call of TRBD1 is untestable without DNA. From germline, CDR1 is SNHLY and CDR2 FYNNEI. The CDR3 contains 14 residues. The CDR3 protein is CASSMDIPGNTIYF.